Below, one T cell receptor (beta chain) is given with its context. This clone came up a few times. No cognate antigen has been identified for it. Per-base quality was not reported, and no clone a single base away is much larger than it. TCR CDR3 regions were amplified from genomic DNA by multiplex PCR using the deep immunoSEQ assay. Extracted genomic DNA from each cell subset was distributed evenly across all wells of several immunoSEQ 96-well plates, and each plate was treated as a replicate. Each replicate PCR for sorted subsets received around 0.2 ug genomic DNA, equal to roughly 29,000 T cell genomes. The purified libraries were quantified using a Qubit 3.0 fluorometer, sized with a Bioanalyzer 2100, and then quantified again using the KAPA Library Quantification kit. A separate single-read 150-cycle Illumina NextSeq 550 flow cell was used to sequence each immunoSEQ 96-well plate. The original methods were these. The immunoSEQ output contained only junctional sequences without quality scores, so filtering could not match that applied to full-length reads. To assign V/J genes and CDR3, sequences were annotated using PyIR, a Python wrapper for IgBLAST v1.9, with IMGT germline references. Any read was removed if the V/J assignment was weak (E-value above 1e-6), the CDR3 was missing, or the read contained stop codons, out-of-frame junctions, or ambiguous translated residues. V3J clonotypes were defined by identical inferred V gene, J gene, and CDR3 amino acid sequence. Percentage overlap between repertoires was calculated by dividing the number of shared unique clonotypes by the size of the smaller repertoire. Richness of each repertoire was evaluated using RTK rarefaction, the Chao1 estimator, and Recon v2.1 estimates of unobserved clonotypes. For all TCRbeta clonotypes obtained by the gDNA method from a handful of donors, generation probabilities were computed with OLGA. Sourced from immuneACCESS, this table was stored by TCRdb with only in-frame sequences that have V and J called. A share of the clones is absent; for the studies checked, an unresolved V gene accounts for under half, and the remainder has no known explanation. V and J calls and clone size come straight from that table; D and trimming were deduced from the DNA. This sample comprises roughly 110,000 clones, around 68% of them detected only once. The top ten hold 24% of the sample.

This entry comes from a study of shared clonotypes between healthy human individuals (dated by TCRdb to between 2020 and 2021). Describing the broader study: Three men and a couple of women, aged 18 to 49 years, made up the cohort. Blood TCR repertoires of roughly five healthy adults were deeply sequenced to estimate repertoire size and the extent of clonotype sharing between individuals. For each donor, three plates each were used for CD4 naive and CD4 memory, two plates were used for CD8 naive, and one plate was used for CD8 memory. Between about 0.85 and 8.9 billion PBMCs per donor were obtained by leukapheresis. Libraries were prepared and TCR repertoires were sequenced by different laboratories using diverse techniques, in order to increase sequencing depth and limit assay-specific biases.

Donors were healthy HIV-negative adults with no recently reported acute infections or vaccinations. Only Caucasian adults living in Nashville, Tennessee, USA were represented among the donors. CD8 memory samples were composed of magnetically selected CD45RO+ cells combined with CCR7-negative CD45RA+ effector memory (TemRA) cells. After blood collection by leukapheresis, PBMCs were isolated using Ficoll-Histopaque density gradient centrifugation and then cryopreserved in the vapor phase of liquid nitrogen. Analytical flow cytometry was used to check the purity and quantity of every magnetically sorted T cell population. From each sorted fraction, genomic DNA was isolated and quantified by UV absorbance on a Nanodrop 2000c. CDR1 and CDR2, looked up from the germline V gene, are SGHDT and YYEEEE. V and J are trimmed by 0 bases and 8 bases, and the gene matches miss 2 bases of the junction. From cysteine to phenylalanine, the CDR3 is 15 amino acids long. This entry keeps only the CDR3 DNA: 45 bases, framed from base 1.

Broad study findings and their caveats: Sampling was restricted to blood, and TCR repertoires in tissue are likely to differ from TCR repertoires in blood. Because the study included a small number of donors, the genetic and exposure-history diversity represented was limited. Across a few donors, approximately 4.6% of naive CD4, roughly 3.4% of naive CD8, under 2.5% of memory CD4, and about 0.4% of memory CD8 clonotypes were shared. Naive subsets generally had larger estimated clonotype richness than memory subsets did. Higher generation probabilities were observed for clonotypes shared by all four sorted-subset donors than for non-shared clonotypes. Pairwise subsampling indicated that sequencing depth was expected to affect the degree of clonotype sharing among donors. Incomplete sequencing was indicated by rarefaction of sorted-subset datasets, despite the large sequencing depth.

This sequence originates from a woman aged 25 to 45 in good health. Recombination connected TRBV5-6 to TRBJ2-1; 13 bases in between match TRBD2. The sequenced sample was memory CD8+ T cells sorted from blood. The sample's cell subset or site label, decoded: CD45RO+ cells pooled with CCR7-negative TemRA cells. Here is the DNA: TGTGCCAGCAGCTTGGTAGGACTAGCGGGAGATGAGCAGTTCTTC. Translated, this gives CASSLVGLAGDEQFF. The CDR3 plus the reference TRBV5-6 and TRBJ2-1 genes for the other parts give the full variable domain: DAGVTQSPTHLIKTRGQQVTLRCSPKSGHDTVSWYQQALGQGPQFIFQYYEEEERQRGNFPDRFSGHQFPNYSSELNVNALLLGDSALYLCASSLVGLAGDEQFFGPGTRLTVL.